This entry features one TCR beta chain sequence. What it binds is not known. The data stem from a study of CD8+CD57+ T cells in acquired aplastic anemia. Study overall: Sorting CD4+ and CD8+ cells gave DNA averaging approximately 3 ug. Whole-study findings and limits: Any difference that existed in CD8+ Simpson's diversity between patients and controls was not significant. There were 25 to 35 CD8+ CDR3 sequences that occurred in both patients and controls.

Selection for sequencing was limited to patients who had shown CD8+CD57+ cell expansion by flow cytometry. CDR1 is DFQATT, CDR2 SNEGSKA, per germline (reference sequence). With 0 bases removed from V and 5 bases from J, the gap between germline ends came to 7 bases. The CDR3 covers 12 residues. Genomic DNA constituted the template upon which TCR beta VDJ and CDR3 profiling was performed. TCRdb fed the reads into MiXCR, producing one record per CDR3 protein. The repertoire holds approximately 300,000 distinct CDR3 sequences, with roughly 53% as singletons. This clonotype originated in a human donor with aplastic anemia. The genes are TRBV20-1 and TRBJ2-5; no clear D. Sequencing was carried out using sorted CD4+, CD8+, or CD8+CD57+ T cells (not recorded which) from PBMCs. The CDR3 DNA sequence: TGCAGTGCTAGAGATCCGAGGGAGACCCAGTACTTC. Its translation is CSARDPRETQYF.